This paragraph reports one T cell receptor (beta chain). Its binding antigen is unknown. No qualities accompany the bases; no much larger clone lies one base away. This sample was included in a study of blood T cell repertoires in COVID-19 (dated by TCRdb to about 2020). Study-wide context: Collaborator samples came from the United States, Italy and Spain and covered acute and convalescent phases of COVID-19. A freely available public database, intended as a resource for researchers studying the immune response to SARS-CoV-2, is where the repertoires were released. The sample metadata nearly always contained a de-identified subject ID, COVID-19 status, age in years and sex. The prospective study material was composed of cDNA or gDNA derived from T cells, B-cell-depleted T cells, or PBMCs. Subjects who had been exposed to COVID-19, were actively infected with it, or had recovered from it provided the deeply sampled blood TCRbeta repertoires that made up the dataset. HLA class I and class II types, where available, came from metadata supplied by the sample provider rather than from assay-based typing. The samples were drawn from two sources: the first 160 participants of the ongoing ImmuneRACE study, and fewer than 1,500 subjects contributed by 6 global collaborators. Overall results and qualifications from the work: Clinical and demographic metadata were provided uncurated, with the amount varying by source and participant.

CDR1 and CDR2, looked up from the germline V gene (reference sequence), are PRHDT and FYEKMQ. Measured from the cysteine to the phenylalanine, the CDR3 is 15 residues long. CDR3 DNA is the only sequence kept; it has 45 bases, read in frame from the first base. Trimming at the junction amounts to 3 bases on V and 7 bases on J, and the germline ends lie 15 bases apart. TCRbeta CDR3 regions were amplified from genomic DNA using the immunoSEQ Assay, a bias-controlled multiplex PCR. As for how the authors treated the data: The number of nucleated cells in each sample was estimated from the amplification of reference gene primers within the assay. To quantify the absolute abundance of each unique TCRbeta CDR3 rearrangement, sequence reads were collapsed and filtered. Productive Simpson clonality was computed per sample as the square root of Simpson's diversity index over productive rearrangements. As stored in TCRdb, this immuneACCESS dataset retains in-frame rearrangements with V and J assigned. A fraction of the clones does not appear; measured against another copy, unresolved V genes explain less than half of the discrepancy, and the remainder lacks a known reason. Clone size and the V and J calls come from that table; the DNA yielded D and trimming. Counted in this sample were 250,000 or so clones; approximately 90% of them appeared once. Roughly 2.8% of the sample is taken by the ten largest.

Participants in the prospective study were aged roughly 18 to 90 years, lived in about two dozen United States geographic areas, and enrolled through a virtual design. Cohort assignment in the prospective study relied on participant-reported clinical history from a screening survey and a study questionnaire. Exposed participants were defined as having been in contact with someone with a PCR-confirmed or clinician-diagnosed COVID-19 case within 2 weeks of study entry. Each participant in the prospective study had whole blood, serum and a nasopharyngeal or oropharyngeal swab collected by mobile phlebotomists. Over an approximately 2-month period, participants in the prospective study had the option of providing additional blood draws and questionnaires. Before DNA extraction, blood samples from the prospective study were shipped at room temperature or frozen.

The source material was PBMCs or T cells enriched from blood (not recorded which). The sequence was collected from a man aged 40-50 years who had been exposed to COVID-19. The rearrangement combines TRBV13 with TRBJ2-2, with TRBD2 as a weak D call on 6 bases. This receptor carries the CDR3 CASSFSRGISGELFF. The DNA is as follows: TGTGCCAGCAGCTTTTCCCGGGGGATCAGCGGGGAGCTGTTTTTT.